This T cell receptor (beta chain) derives from a study of T cell responses to AZD1222 COVID-19 vaccine. Whole-study findings and limits: Spike-spanning, vaccine-associated CD4 TCRs were dominant at 160-218 and 743-854. It was only a handful of AZD1222 recipients who were seropositive at baseline. White British donors predominated, females outnumbered males, and clonal diversity was possibly underestimated.

TCRdb's table, derived via immunoSEQ multiplex PCR, lists solely in-frame clones and lacks some. The table includes 150,000 or so clones, 88% detected once. This clone was seen only once. No antigen is known for it. This CDR3 spans 14 amino acids. Germline loops: CDR1 SNHLY, CDR2 FYNNEI. V gave up 5 bases and J gave up 1 base, with 11 bases separating them. This receptor was obtained from an adult in good health. This sample comprised peripheral blood, obtained on day 0 of AZD1222 vaccination. The genes are TRBV2 and TRBJ1-2; D is possibly TRBD1 (5 bases). The CDR3: CASSHGANNYGYTF. The CDR3 DNA sequence: TGTGCCAGCAGTCACGGGGCCAATAACTATGGCTACACCTTC.